These T cell receptor beta chains were read from a single sample in a study of shared clonotypes between healthy human individuals. Some clones are missing from TCRdb's copy, which holds only in-frame ones; the method was immunoSEQ multiplex PCR. Of a few million clones detected, just over 90% appear once; the ten largest clones hold about 0.37%. The sample taken for sequencing was naive CD4+ T cells from PBMCs. The receptor source for this set is a man aged 18 to 35 in good health. Some clones in this sample may be carry-over from other donors' samples. The CDR3 runs from the conserved cysteine through the conserved F or W. The D gene is left open where the match is weak. Expanded clones get a size class; other rows say once, few or many, or leave the size out.

-,TRBV7-2,TRBJ1-2,TRBD1,CASSFIRRDSGRGSGYTF,TGTGCCAGCAGCTTTATTCGTAGGGACAGTGGTCGAGGATCAGGCTACACCTTC
-,TRBV28,TRBJ2-5,TRBD1,CASSFYEGAGETQYF,TGTGCCAGCAGTTTTTATGAGGGGGCTGGAGAGACCCAGTACTTC
-,TRBV21-1,TRBJ2-4,-,CALRDRGHLAKNIQYF,TGTGCTCTACGAGACAGGGGGCATTTAGCCAAAAACATTCAGTACTTC
-,TRBV18,TRBJ2-3,-,CASSPFAGLTDTQYF,TGTGCCAGCTCACCCTTTGCGGGGCTCACAGATACGCAGTATTTT
-,TRBV6-1,TRBJ2-5,TRBD1,CASSDNRGLGETQYF,TGTGCCAGCAGTGATAACAGGGGGCTGGGTGAGACCCAGTACTTC
-,TRBV6-5,TRBJ2-3,-,CASSRSKDTQYF,TGTGCCAGCAGCCGTTCGAAGGATACGCAGTATTTT
-,TRBV21-1,TRBJ2-3,-,CASSKGTRGEGGRTDTQYF,TGTGCCAGCAGCAAAGGGACTAGGGGGGAGGGTGGCCGCACAGATACGCAGTATTTT
-,TRBV6-5,TRBJ2-7,-,CASSYSRTGIAYEQYF,TGTGCCAGCAGTTACTCTCGCACAGGGATAGCCTACGAGCAGTACTTC
once,TRBV7-9,TRBJ2-5,-,CASSLRKETQYF,TGTGCCAGCAGCTTACGCAAAGAGACCCAGTACTTC
-,TRBV5-1,TRBJ2-3,TRBD1,CASSLGTGLTDTQYF,TGCGCCAGCAGCTTGGGGACAGGCCTGACAGATACGCAGTATTTT